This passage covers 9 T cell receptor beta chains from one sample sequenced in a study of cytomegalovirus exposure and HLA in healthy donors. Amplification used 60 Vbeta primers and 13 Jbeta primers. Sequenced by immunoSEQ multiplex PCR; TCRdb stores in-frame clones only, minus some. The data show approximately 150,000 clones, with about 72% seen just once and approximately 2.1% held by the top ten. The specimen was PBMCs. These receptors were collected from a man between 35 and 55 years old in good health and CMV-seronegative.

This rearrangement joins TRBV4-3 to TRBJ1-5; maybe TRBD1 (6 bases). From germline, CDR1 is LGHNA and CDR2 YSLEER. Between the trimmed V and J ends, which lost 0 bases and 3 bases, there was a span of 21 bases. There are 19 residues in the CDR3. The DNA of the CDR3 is TGCGCCAGCAGCCAAGAAATCCGGCGCGGGGGCGCAATCAATCAGCCCCAGCATTTT. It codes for CASSQEIRRGGAINQPQHF.

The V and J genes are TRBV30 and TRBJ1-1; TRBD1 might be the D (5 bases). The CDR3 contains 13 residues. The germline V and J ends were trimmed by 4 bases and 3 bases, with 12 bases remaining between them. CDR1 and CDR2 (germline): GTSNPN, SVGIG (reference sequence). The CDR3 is CAWTVGGDTEAFF. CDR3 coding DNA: TGTGCCTGGACGGTGGGAGGGGACACTGAAGCTTTCTTT.

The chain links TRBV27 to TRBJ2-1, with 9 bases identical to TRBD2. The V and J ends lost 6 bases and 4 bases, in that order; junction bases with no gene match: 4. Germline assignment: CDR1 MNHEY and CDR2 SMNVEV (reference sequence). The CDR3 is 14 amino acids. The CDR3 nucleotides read TGTGCCAGCAGAGAGCGGGGGGTGTACAATGAGCAGTTCTTC. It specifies CASRERGVYNEQFF.

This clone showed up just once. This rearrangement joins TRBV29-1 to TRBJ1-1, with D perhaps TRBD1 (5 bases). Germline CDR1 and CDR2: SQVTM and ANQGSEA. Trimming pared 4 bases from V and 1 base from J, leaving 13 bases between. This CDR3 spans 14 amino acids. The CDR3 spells CSVVIGHRNTEAFF. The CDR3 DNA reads TGCAGCGTTGTGATCGGACATAGGAACACTGAAGCTTTCTTT.

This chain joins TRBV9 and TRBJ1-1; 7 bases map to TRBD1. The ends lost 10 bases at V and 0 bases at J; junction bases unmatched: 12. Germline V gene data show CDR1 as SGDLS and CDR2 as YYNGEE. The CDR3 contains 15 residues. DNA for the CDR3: TGTGCCGGCAAACAGGGGACATCTATGAACACTGAAGCTTTCTTT. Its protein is CAGKQGTSMNTEAFF.

DNA for the CDR3: TGCGCCAGCAGCTCGAGACAGGCAAACTATGGCTACACCTTC. Its translation is CASSSRQANYGYTF. The genes are TRBV5-1 and TRBJ1-2; maybe TRBD1 (6 bases). Trimming removed 3 bases at V and 2 bases at J, with 11 bases between. From germline, CDR1 is SGHRS and CDR2 YFSETQ. The CDR3 length is 14 residues.

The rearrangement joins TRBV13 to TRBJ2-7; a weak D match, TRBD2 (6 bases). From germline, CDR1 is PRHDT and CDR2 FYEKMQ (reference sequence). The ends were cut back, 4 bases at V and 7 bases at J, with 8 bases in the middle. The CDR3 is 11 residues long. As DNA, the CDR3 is TGTGCCAGCAGCTACGCGGGGGAGCAGTACTTC. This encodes CASSYAGEQYF.

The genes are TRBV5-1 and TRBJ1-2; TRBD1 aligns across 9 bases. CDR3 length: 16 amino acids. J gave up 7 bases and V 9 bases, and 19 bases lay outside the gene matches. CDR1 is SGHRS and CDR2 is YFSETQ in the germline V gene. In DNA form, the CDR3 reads TGCGCCACCAAGTGGACCTGGGACAGGGAAGTGAGTGGCTACACCTTC. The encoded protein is CATKWTWDREVSGYTF.

The CDR3 bases are TGTGCCAGCTCACCGGGACAGGCCACTGAAGCTTTCTTT. It codes for CASSPGQATEAFF. The chain recombines TRBV18 with TRBJ1-1; 8 bases line up with TRBD1. This CDR3 is 13 amino acids long. J lost 4 bases, V lost 3 bases, and 1 base had no gene match. In germline, CDR1 is KGHSH, CDR2 LQKENI. Full variable domain (missing parts from reference TRBV18 and TRBJ1-1): NAGVMQNPRHLVRRRGQEARLRCSPMKGHSHVYWYRQLPEEGLKFMVYLQKENIIDESGMPKERFSAEFPKEGPSILRIQQVVRGDSAAYFCASSPGQATEAFFGQGTRLTVV.